Within the sample, the clone carrying this T cell receptor (beta chain) is medium-sized. Its matching antigen is unknown. This entry comes from a study of early T cells in non-severe SARS-CoV-2 infection. Study context: Chains from this unsorted whole-blood bulk RNA could not be paired.

Attachment of unique molecular identifiers was made to individual cDNA molecules. MiXCR was run by TCRdb on the 5' RACE reads, yielding one entry per CDR3 protein. The repertoire holds about 83,000 distinct CDR3 sequences, with about 9.4% as singletons. Overall study results and limits: Missing private and CD4 specificities, VDJdb matching favored anti-spike CD8 responses.

Specimen: whole blood, collected at baseline. The receptor comes from an adult who was a healthcare worker with PCR-confirmed SARS-CoV-2 infection or an uninfected control (not recorded which).

This chain's CDR3 is CASSQVAGSSGDTQYF. CDR3 nucleotides: TGTGCCAGCAGCCAAGTCGCCGGCTCTAGCGGAGATACGCAGTATTTT. The V and J genes are TRBV4-2 and TRBJ2-3; TRBD2 matches at 7 bases. Germline V gene data show CDR1 as LGHNA and CDR2 as YNFKEQ. The V and J ends lost 1 base and 5 bases, in that order; junction bases with no gene match: 9. The CDR3 length is 16 residues.